What follows are 21 T cell receptor beta chains derived from one specimen sequenced in a study of blood T cell repertoires in COVID-19. Sequenced by immunoSEQ multiplex PCR; TCRdb stores in-frame clones only, minus some. The table has fewer than 350,000 clones, around 85% seen once; the top ten hold roughly 1.9%. Specimen: peripheral blood. These receptor sequences come from a woman in her 30s who had recovered from COVID-19.

V gene TRBV9 combines with J gene TRBJ2-3, with TRBD2 identical over 11 bases. CDR1 is SGDLS and CDR2 is YYNGEE in the germline V gene. With 0 bases clipped from V and 3 bases from J, the junction kept 3 bases outside the gene matches. CDR3 length equals 16 residues. The CDR3 DNA follows: TGTGCCAGCAGCGTAGAGACTAGCGGGAAGACAGATACGCAGTATTTT. Translated: CASSVETSGKTDTQYF.

J is TRBJ1-6 and V is TRBV5-6, with TRBD1 as a possible D gene (5 bases). Germline values: CDR1 SGHDT, CDR2 YYEEEE. Trimming shortened V by 0 bases and J by 6 bases, and 7 bases separated the two germline ends. The CDR3 extends over 14 amino acids. CDR3 loop: CASSLGTTNSPLHF. The CDR3 bases are TGTGCCAGCAGCTTGGGGACAACTAATTCACCCCTCCACTTT. Supplemented by reference TRBV5-6 and TRBJ1-6, the full variable domain reads DAGVTQSPTHLIKTRGQQVTLRCSPKSGHDTVSWYQQALGQGPQFIFQYYEEEERQRGNFPDRFSGHQFPNYSSELNVNALLLGDSALYLCASSLGTTNSPLHFGNGTRLTVT.

The count of this clone is one. The V and J genes are TRBV29-1 and TRBJ2-7; 10 nucleotides line up with TRBD1. The germline gives CDR1 SQVTM, CDR2 ANQGSEA. With V trimmed by 6 bases and J by 2 bases, 4 bases remained unmatched. This CDR3 is 13 amino acids long. DNA of the CDR3: TGCAGCGTAACCGGGACAGGGGCCTACGAGCAGTACTTC. Translating gives CSVTGTGAYEQYF.

The V call is TRBV4-1, the J call TRBJ2-7; 11 bases are shared with TRBD2. CDR3 length: 15 residues. CDR1 MGHRA and CDR2 YSYEKL come from the germline V gene. The ends lost 0 bases at V and 6 bases at J; junction bases unmatched: 4. In DNA, the CDR3 is TGCGCCAGCAGCCAAGATAGGCTAGCGGGGGGCGAGCAGTACTTC. This codes for CASSQDRLAGGEQYF.

V is TRBV11-2 and J is TRBJ2-3; D is possibly TRBD2 (6 bases). This CDR3 is built from 13 residues. Germline assignment: CDR1 SGHAT and CDR2 FQNNGV. Trimming pared 4 bases from V and 2 bases from J, leaving 7 bases between. CDR3: CASSSDYTDTQYF. The CDR3 nucleotides read TGTGCCAGCAGCTCGGACTACACAGATACGCAGTATTTT.

This chain connects TRBV7-2 to TRBJ2-1, with TRBD2 matching over 8 bases. This CDR3 spans 17 amino acids. Germline V CDR1 and CDR2: SGHTA, FQGNSA. Losses at the gene ends were 1 base for V and 8 bases for J; bases not matched to a gene: 13. CDR3 sequence reads: CASSLGAGTRVEHEQFF. The DNA for the CDR3 is TGTGCCAGCAGCTTAGGGGCTGGGACTAGAGTCGAGCATGAGCAGTTCTTC. The variable domain in full, completed from reference TRBV7-2 and TRBJ2-1, reads GAGVSQSPSNKVTEKGKDVELRCDPISGHTALYWYRQSLGQGLEFLIYFQGNSAPDKSGLPSDRFSAERTGGSVSTLTIQRTQQEDSAVYLCASSLGAGTRVEHEQFFGPGTRLTVL.

The chain employs TRBV28 and TRBJ1-4, with D unresolved. Germline V gene lookup returns CDR1 MDHEN and CDR2 SYDVKM. CDR3 length equals 14 residues. Deletions cut 2 bases from V and 8 bases from J, with 12 bases between. The DNA for the CDR3 is TGTGCCAGCAGTTTAGTCGGGGAGAGAGAAAAACTGTTTTTT. Protein: CASSLVGEREKLFF.

V and J are TRBV9 and TRBJ2-7, with D uncertain. The CDR3 runs 14 residues. Germline lookup yields CDR1 SGDLS and CDR2 YYNGEE. V lost 3 bases and J lost 3, with 13 bases in between. CDR3 coding DNA: TGTGCCAGCAGCGCGGGTCCCGAACTCTACGAGCAGTACTTC. This sequence encodes CASSAGPELYEQYF.

V and J are TRBV3-1 (or the pseudogene TRBV3-2) and TRBJ2-7; 11 bases are a match to TRBD1. CDR3 length: 15 residues. Losses at the gene ends were 4 bases for V and 2 bases for J; bases not matched to a gene: 4. CDR1 and CDR2 from the germline V gene are LGHDT and YNNKEL (reference sequence). In nucleotides, the CDR3 is TGTGCCAGCAGCCGACGGGACAGGGGGACCTACGAGCAGTACTTC. Protein product: CASSRRDRGTYEQYF.

This sequence joins TRBV7-9 and TRBJ1-4; tentatively, D is TRBD1 (6 bases). CDR3 size: 16 residues. Germline-derived CDR1 and CDR2 are SEHNR and FQNEAQ (reference sequence). Trimming removed 4 bases from V and 3 bases from J, with 15 bases in between. The CDR3 DNA reads as TGTGCCAGCAGCTCCAACCGGGACACCTCTAATGAAAAACTGTTTTTT. Protein product: CASSSNRDTSNEKLFF.

The rearrangement links TRBV28 to TRBJ1-5; D is uncertain. The CDR3 sequence is 13 residues long. V lost 6 bases and J lost 3, with 9 bases in between. CDR1 and CDR2 (germline): MDHEN, SYDVKM. CDR3 in amino acids: CASSHGLNQPQHF. The CDR3 DNA follows: TGTGCCAGCAGCCACGGACTCAATCAGCCCCAGCATTTT. The entire variable domain, with the rest obtained from reference TRBV28 and TRBJ1-5, is as follows: DVKVTQSSRYLVKRTGEKVFLECVQDMDHENMFWYRQDPGLGLRLIYFSYDVKMKEKGDIPEGYSVSREKKERFSLILESASTNQTSMYLCASSHGLNQPQHFGDGTRLSIL.

The chain combines TRBV5-4 with TRBJ2-1; 8 bases line up with TRBD2. The CDR3 runs 12 residues. Germline V gene data show CDR1 as SGHNT and CDR2 as YYREEE (reference sequence). Germline trimming cut 5 bases from V and 7 bases from J; bases unmatched to any gene: 2. The CDR3 spells CASRERGNEQFF. CDR3 nucleotide sequence: TGTGCCAGCAGGGAGCGGGGGAATGAGCAGTTCTTC. Full variable domain (outside the CDR3, taken from reference TRBV5-4 and TRBJ2-1): ETGVTQSPTHLIKTRGQQVTLRCSSQSGHNTVSWYQQALGQGPQFIFQYYREEENGRGNFPPRFSGLQFPNYSSELNVNALELDDSALYLCASRERGNEQFFGPGTRLTVL.

The chain employs TRBV29-1 and TRBJ1-2; D might be TRBD1 (5 bases). Trimming shortened V by 3 bases and J by 0 bases, and 11 bases separated the two germline ends. The CDR3 has 14 amino acids. Per germline, CDR1 SQVTM and CDR2 ANQGSEA. The chain's CDR3 is CSVEGRVANYGYTF. CDR3 sequence (DNA): TGCAGCGTTGAGGGCAGGGTAGCTAACTATGGCTACACCTTC.

J is TRBJ2-2 and V is TRBV3-1 (or the pseudogene TRBV3-2); possible D gene TRBD2, 5 bases. The CDR3 runs to 16 residues. The V gene's germline CDR1 is LGHDT and CDR2 YNNKEL (reference sequence). V lost 4 bases and J lost 6, with 18 bases in between. The CDR3 region is CASSLRGRRYAGELFF. The CDR3 bases are TGTGCCAGCAGCCTACGAGGGCGGAGGTATGCCGGGGAGCTGTTTTTT.

This rearrangement joins TRBV30 to TRBJ1-5, with D possibly matching TRBD1 (6 bases). V lost 0 bases and J lost 2, with 11 bases in between. The CDR3 is 15 residues long. Germline CDR1 and CDR2: GTSNPN and SVGIG (reference sequence). This CDR3 is CAWSVGAGGNQPQHF. As DNA, the CDR3 is TGTGCCTGGAGTGTGGGGGCGGGGGGCAATCAGCCCCAGCATTTT.

The chain recombines TRBV3-1 (or the pseudogene TRBV3-2) with TRBJ1-2; D unclear. The CDR3 spans 14 residues. V was shortened by 1 base and J by 1 base, with 7 bases between the two germline ends. CDR1 and CDR2 from the germline V gene are LGHDT and YNNKEL (reference sequence). In DNA, the CDR3 is TGTGCCAGCAGCCAAGGTCGCGTTAACTATGGCTACACCTTC. Translating gives CASSQGRVNYGYTF.

The sample holds one count of this clone. The same CDR3 is also encoded by other DNA sequences in this sample. This sequence joins TRBV5-6 and TRBJ1-5; 7 bases align to TRBD1. Germline loops: CDR1 SGHDT, CDR2 YYEEEE. V dropped 2 bases and J dropped 2; count of bases not matched to a gene: 1. CDR3 length: 14 amino acids. The CDR3 is CASSFGQGNQPQHF. The CDR3 DNA is TGTGCCAGCAGCTTTGGACAGGGCAATCAGCCCCAGCATTTT.

This clone has a single count. The chain recombines TRBV13 with TRBJ2-3, with a weak D call TRBD2 (5 bases). The germline CDR1 and CDR2 sequences are PRHDT and FYEKMQ (reference sequence). The CDR3 has 13 amino acids. The V end lost 8 bases, the J end lost 7 bases, and 16 bases lay between the germline ends. In nucleotides, the CDR3 is TGTGCCAGCCGACAAGTGGAGGCCCATACGCAGTATTTT. Protein product: CASRQVEAHTQYF.

The V and J genes are TRBV28 and TRBJ2-7; a weak D match, TRBD2 (5 bases). Per the germline V gene, CDR1 is MDHEN and CDR2 is SYDVKM. The CDR3 is made up of 14 amino acids. The V gene lost 3 bases and the J gene lost 6 bases, with 15 bases spanning the gap. The CDR3 DNA follows: TGTGCCAGCAGTTTTTCCGGTGGGAGTCGCGAGCAGTACTTC. Translated, it gives CASSFSGGSREQYF.

The chain joins TRBV6-5 to TRBJ2-4; a possible D gene is TRBD1 (5 bases). The V gene lost 6 bases and the J gene lost 5 bases, with 11 bases spanning the gap. This CDR3 region has 13 residues. The germline V gene encodes CDR1 MNHEY and CDR2 SVGAGI. In nucleotides, the CDR3 is TGTGCCAGCAGCCGTACACAGGAAAACATTCAGTACTTC. Translating it yields CASSRTQENIQYF.

The V and J genes are TRBV4-2 and TRBJ2-1, with TRBD1 matching over 8 bases. V lost 5 bases, J lost 0 bases, and 6 bases stayed unmatched. Germline loops: CDR1 LGHNA, CDR2 YNFKEQ. The CDR3 totals 16 residues. The CDR3 sequence: CASSTEGQDSYNEQFF. The CDR3, as DNA: TGTGCCAGCAGCACGGAGGGACAGGACTCCTACAATGAGCAGTTCTTC.